This TCR beta chain was found in a study of T cell responses to AZD1222 COVID-19 vaccine. The study's findings and limits: Most donors were white British and more were female, and clonal diversity was possibly underestimated. At 160-218 and 743-854, vaccine-associated CD4 TCRs were dominant, and they spanned spike.

Measured with immunoSEQ multiplex PCR; TCRdb has only the in-frame clones, and not every one. The table has some 190,000 clones, roughly 92% seen once. In regard to this clone: The antigen remains undetermined.

The source was peripheral blood, collected 28 days after the second AZD1222 dose. This receptor was identified in an adult who received the AZD1222 COVID-19 vaccine.

The CDR3 is CASSLTELYEQYF. The CDR3 bases are TGTGCCAGCAGCTTAACAGAATTGTACGAGCAGTACTTC. J is TRBJ2-7 and V is TRBV7-2; D is unresolved. The germline CDR1 and CDR2 sequences are SGHTA and FQGNSA. The V and J ends lost 2 bases and 4 bases respectively, with 9 bases between them. This CDR3 is 13 amino acids long. Based on the CDR3 plus reference TRBV7-2 and TRBJ2-7, the full variable domain is GAGVSQSPSNKVTEKGKDVELRCDPISGHTALYWYRQSLGQGLEFLIYFQGNSAPDKSGLPSDRFSAERTGGSVSTLTIQRTQQEDSAVYLCASSLTELYEQYFGPGTRLTVT.